These T cell receptor beta chains were read from a single sample in a study of cytomegalovirus exposure and HLA in healthy donors. The protocol was immunoSEQ multiplex PCR, while the TCRdb copy is restricted to in-frame clones and leaves out a portion. Among fewer than 200,000 clones listed, less than 80% were seen once. Material: PBMCs. The receptors were gathered from a female donor in good health and CMV-seronegative. Both conserved end residues are part of each CDR3. D genes are given only for firm matches. Clone size is shown for a subset of rows, as once, few, many or a class of expanded clone.

J,V,D,size,CDR3,DNA
TRBJ2-7,TRBV29-1,TRBD2,.,CSVASGLAGINEQYF,TGCAGCGTTGCATCTGGTCTAGCGGGGATAAACGAGCAGTACTTC
TRBJ1-2,TRBV27,.,few,CASSQQGYGYTF,TGTGCCAGCAGTCAACAGGGCTATGGCTACACCTTC
TRBJ2-7,TRBV4-1,.,.,CASSQDRAYEQYF,TGCGCCAGCAGCCAAGACAGGGCCTACGAGCAGTACTTC
TRBJ2-4,TRBV4-1,TRBD2,few,CASSQPRGENSQYF,TGCGCCAGCAGCCAACCCCGGGGGGAAAACAGTCAGTACTTC
TRBJ2-4,TRBV4-3,.,.,CASSQEVQGSSKNSQYF,TGCGCCAGCAGCCAAGAGGTGCAGGGTAGTTCCAAAAACAGTCAGTACTTC
TRBJ2-7,TRBV5-1,TRBD1,few,CASSPRDRGSEQYF,TGCGCCAGCAGCCCAAGGGACAGGGGGTCTGAGCAGTACTTC
TRBJ2-4,TRBV4-1,TRBD2,.,CASSQGHAGGAKNIQYF,TGCGCCAGCAGCCAAGGTCATGCGGGGGGAGCCAAAAACATTCAGTACTTC
TRBJ2-3,TRBV30,TRBD2,.,CAWSSLAGVTDTQYF,TGTGCCTGGAGTAGTCTAGCGGGGGTCACAGATACGCAGTATTTT
TRBJ2-5,TRBV5-5,TRBD2,.,CASSLATRGGERQETQYF,TGTGCCAGCAGCTTGGCTACGAGGGGAGGGGAACGCCAAGAGACCCAGTACTTC
TRBJ2-7,TRBV6-1,TRBD2,.,CASSSWSGGTNEQYF,TGTGCCAGCAGTTCCTGGAGCGGGGGGACGAACGAGCAGTACTTC
TRBJ1-2,TRBV6-5,TRBD1,.,CASSRPDRGYGYTF,TGTGCCAGCAGTAGACCCGACAGGGGCTATGGCTACACCTTC
TRBJ2-1,TRBV28,.,.,CASSIPGVGEQFF,TGTGCCAGCAGTATTCCAGGGGTGGGGGAGCAGTTCTTC
TRBJ2-7,TRBV28,TRBD2,.,CASSTSGRAGYERYF,TGTGCCAGCAGTACTAGCGGGAGGGCCGGCTACGAGCGGTACTTC
TRBJ1-3,TRBV6-5,.,.,CASSVGGLSGNTIYF,TGTGCCAGCAGTGTAGGGGGTCTCTCTGGAAACACCATATATTTT
TRBJ1-2,TRBV4-3,.,.,CASSPKEDVWAGYTF,TGCGCCAGCAGCCCAAAGGAGGACGTGTGGGCGGGCTACACCTTC
TRBJ1-1,TRBV9,TRBD1,.,CASSVTGGAWDTEAFF,TGTGCCAGCAGCGTCACAGGGGGCGCCTGGGACACTGAAGCTTTCTTT
TRBJ1-1,TRBV4-1,TRBD1,.,CASSQEGGDRVGVAEAFF,TGCGCCAGCAGCCAAGAAGGGGGGGACAGGGTGGGGGTCGCTGAAGCTTTCTTT
TRBJ2-6,TRBV28,TRBD1,few,CASSLSGTGFPGANVLTF,TGTGCCAGCAGTTTATCCGGGACAGGGTTCCCTGGGGCCAACGTCCTGACTTTC
TRBJ2-7,TRBV9,TRBD2,.,CASSVEDGTSGYEQYF,TGTGCCAGCAGCGTTGAGGACGGGACTAGCGGCTACGAGCAGTACTTC
TRBJ1-2,TRBV28,.,.,CASRLQGPGYTF,TGTGCCAGCAGACTACAGGGTCCTGGCTACACCTTC
TRBJ2-3,TRBV4-2,TRBD2,.,CASSQGHWTSGTDTQYF,TGTGCCAGCAGCCAAGGACACTGGACTAGCGGCACAGATACGCAGTATTTT
TRBJ1-1,TRBV27,TRBD1,.,CASGRPGTGLTFF,TGTGCCAGCGGCCGCCCGGGGACAGGGCTAACTTTCTTT
TRBJ2-7,TRBV15,TRBD2,.,CATSRGGGTDYEQYF,TGTGCCACCAGCAGAGGCGGGGGGACTGATTACGAGCAGTACTTC
TRBJ2-6,TRBV19,.,few,CASSMGAGTGANVLTF,TGTGCCAGTAGTATGGGGGCAGGGACTGGGGCCAACGTCCTGACTTTC
TRBJ2-3,TRBV5-1,TRBD1,once,CASSHPTDRVPDTQYF,TGCGCCAGCAGTCATCCTACGGACAGGGTGCCAGATACGCAGTATTTT
TRBJ1-2,TRBV6-5,.,few,CASSYSSAGSIYGYTF,TGTGCCAGCAGTTACTCGTCCGCAGGGTCGATCTATGGCTACACCTTC
TRBJ2-6,TRBV7-6,.,.,CASRGGRDASGANVLTF,TGTGCCAGCAGAGGGGGGAGGGATGCCTCTGGGGCCAACGTCCTGACTTTC
TRBJ2-7,TRBV18,TRBD1,.,CASSPDRVSYEQYF,TGTGCCAGCTCGCCCGACAGGGTGAGCTACGAGCAGTACTTC
TRBJ1-2,TRBV5-6,TRBD1,.,CASSWGQTPGGYTF,TGTGCCAGCAGCTGGGGACAGACCCCAGGGGGCTACACCTTC
TRBJ1-1,TRBV21-1,.,.,CASSRETAQGWEAFF,TGTGCCAGCAGCAGAGAGACAGCGCAGGGTTGGGAAGCTTTCTTT
TRBJ2-2,TRBV18,.,few,CASSPPSGNTGELFF,TGTGCCAGCTCACCACCTAGCGGGAACACCGGGGAGCTGTTTTTT
TRBJ2-7,TRBV5-1,.,.,CASSWTGASYEQYF,TGCGCCAGCAGCTGGACGGGAGCTTCCTACGAGCAGTACTTC
TRBJ2-1,TRBV4-1,TRBD2,once,CASSQDSGTTYNEQFF,TGCGCCAGCAGCCAAGATTCAGGGACTACCTACAATGAGCAGTTCTTC
TRBJ1-6,TRBV30,.,.,CAWSWGRAYNSPLHF,TGTGCCTGGAGCTGGGGGAGGGCCTATAATTCACCCCTCCACTTT
TRBJ2-3,TRBV7-2,.,once,CASVSSGSGTQYF,TGTGCCAGCGTGTCCTCCGGGTCGGGGACGCAGTATTTT
TRBJ2-7,TRBV18,.,.,CASSPQQGSGEQYF,TGTGCCAGCTCACCACAGCAGGGTTCGGGCGAGCAGTACTTC
TRBJ2-1,TRBV5-1,TRBD2,.,CASSSLAGGYNEQFF,TGCGCCAGCAGCTCCCTAGCGGGGGGGTACAATGAGCAGTTCTTC
TRBJ2-7,TRBV7-2,TRBD2,.,CASSPLAGGLGEQYF,TGTGCCAGCAGCCCCTTAGCGGGGGGGCTTGGTGAGCAGTACTTC
TRBJ1-3,TRBV4-1,.,.,CASSQAGWGGNTIYF,TGCGCCAGCAGCCAGGCAGGGTGGGGAGGAAACACCATATATTTT
TRBJ1-4,TRBV25-1,.,few,CASSGRGGTNEKLFF,TGTGCCAGCAGTGGGAGGGGGGGAACTAATGAAAAACTGTTTTTT
TRBJ1-2,TRBV5-4,.,.,CASSFTGGGGYTF,TGTGCCAGCAGCTTCACGGGGGGTGGTGGCTACACCTTC
TRBJ1-2,TRBV2,.,.,CATNEGPGYTF,TGTGCCACCAATGAGGGGCCTGGCTACACCTTC
TRBJ1-1,TRBV27,.,.,CASSTIPKEGGAFF,TGTGCCAGCAGCACTATCCCCAAGGAAGGGGGAGCTTTCTTT
TRBJ1-2,TRBV15,TRBD1,.,CATSSDGTGRRYGYTF,TGTGCCACCAGCAGTGATGGGACAGGGAGAAGGTATGGCTACACCTTC
TRBJ2-3,TRBV9,TRBD2,once,CASSVGLAGGLRTTGTDTQYF,TGTGCCAGCAGCGTGGGGCTAGCGGGGGGGCTACGGACGACCGGCACAGATACGCAGTATTTT
TRBJ1-1,TRBV28,.,few,CASSPPYTEAFF,TGTGCCAGCAGCCCCCCGTACACTGAAGCTTTCTTT
TRBJ1-2,TRBV27,.,.,CASSLVGGSYGYTF,TGTGCCAGCAGTTTAGTCGGGGGATCCTATGGCTACACCTTC
TRBJ1-2,TRBV28,.,.,CASSGNGDYGYTF,TGTGCCAGCTCAGGGAACGGCGACTATGGCTACACCTTC
TRBJ2-5,TRBV7-7,TRBD2,.,CASSLVASGKETQYF,TGTGCTAGCAGCTTAGTGGCTAGCGGGAAAGAGACCCAGTACTTC
TRBJ2-7,TRBV14,.,.,CASSHGYYEQYF,TGTGCCAGCAGCCACGGGTACTACGAGCAGTACTTC
TRBJ2-1,TRBV4-2,TRBD2,.,CASSQDGPSGYNEQFF,TGTGCCAGCAGCCAAGATGGGCCTAGCGGCTACAATGAGCAGTTCTTC
TRBJ2-5,TRBV7-9,.,once,CASSLAGGVETQYF,TGTGCCAGCAGCTTAGCGGGTGGAGTGGAGACCCAGTACTTC
TRBJ2-1,TRBV27,TRBD2,.,CASSLLASGEGEQFF,TGTGCCAGCAGTTTACTGGCTAGCGGGGAGGGGGAGCAGTTCTTC
TRBJ1-1,TRBV7-9,TRBD1,.,CASSQGGAGRIAEAFF,TGTGCCAGCAGTCAAGGGGGCGCCGGGAGAATCGCTGAAGCTTTCTTT